This T cell receptor beta chain was sequenced in a study of blood T cells in healthy people across ages. Germline lookup yields CDR1 MGHRA and CDR2 YSYEKL. V was pared by 0 bases and J by 4 bases, with 14 bases between. The CDR3 is 16 residues long. Points from the study as a whole: More naive CD4+ cells and higher diversity were found in long-lived than in aged donors.

There are a few counts of this clonotype. Its antigen is still unknown. Combining a sample-barcoded 5' primer with a J-beta primer mix, a second PCR ran for 7 to 11 cycles. TCRdb used MiXCR to reprocess the 5' RACE reads, holding one entry per CDR3 protein. The data hold 650,000 to 800,000 distinct CDR3 sequences, with approximately 48% observed a single time. Isolation per sample recovered at least 7 million PBMCs. Sequencing was carried out using blood. This chain connects TRBV4-1 to TRBJ2-3, with D maybe TRBD2 (5 bases). The clonotype comes from a man in his 60s in good health. Here the CDR3 DNA reads TGCGCCAGCAGCCAAGATGATTCGGGGTCGGCAGATACGCAGTATTTT. Translating gives CASSQDDSGSADTQYF.